The rows below give T cell receptor beta chains drawn from one sample of a study of CD8 T cells in Susac syndrome. MiXCR, run by TCRdb on the immunoSEQ multiplex PCR reads, gives a single entry per CDR3 protein. The table lists some 26,000 distinct CDR3 sequences, 85% to 95% of them singletons, with 0.27% in the top ten. The sample was CD8+ T cells from PBMCs. The receptor set was obtained from a human donor in good health. The CDR3 runs from the conserved cysteine through the conserved F or W. Fields, in order: J gene, V gene, D gene, clone size, CDR3 DNA, CDR3 protein. A D gene is named only where the DNA matches it firmly. Clone size is not always given. Where it is, it says once, few, many or a class for expanded clones.

J: TRBJ1-5; V: TRBV7-9; D: NA; size: NA; DNA: TGTGCCAGCAGCTTAGAACAGGGAGGCAATCAGCCCCAGCATTTT; CDR3: CASSLEQGGNQPQHF
J: TRBJ1-2; V: TRBV4-3; D: NA; size: NA; DNA: TGCGCCAGCAGCCAAGATATCACAGCAACCTATGGCTACACCTTC; CDR3: CASSQDITATYGYTF
J: TRBJ1-2; V: TRBV6-5; D: NA; size: NA; DNA: TGTGCCAGTCGTGGGGGGGCTAACTATGGCTACACCTTC; CDR3: CASRGGANYGYTF
J: TRBJ2-2; V: TRBV12-3/TRBV12-4; D: NA; size: NA; DNA: TGTGCCAGCAGTGCTAACAGGGCCGGGGAGCTGTTTTTT; CDR3: CASSANRAGELFF
J: TRBJ1-5; V: TRBV14; D: NA; size: NA; DNA: TGTGCCAGCAGCCAAACCCGAAATCAGCCCCAGCATTTT; CDR3: CASSQTRNQPQHF
J: TRBJ1-1; V: TRBV29-1; D: TRBD1; size: NA; DNA: TGCAGCGTGAAGGGACAGGGGAACACTGAAGCTTTCTTT; CDR3: CSVKGQGNTEAFF
J: TRBJ1-2; V: TRBV12-3/TRBV12-4; D: TRBD1; size: NA; DNA: TGTGCCAGCAGTTTCGGACAGGGGTCTTATGGCTACACCTTC; CDR3: CASSFGQGSYGYTF
J: TRBJ2-7; V: TRBV12-3/TRBV12-4; D: TRBD1; size: NA; DNA: TGTGCCAGCAGTTGGGGGACAGGGGCCTACGAGCAGTACTTC; CDR3: CASSWGTGAYEQYF
J: TRBJ2-7; V: TRBV6-5; D: TRBD1; size: NA; DNA: TGTGCCAGCAGTTACAATTCGGGGACAGGGCGAGGCTACGAGCAGTACTTC; CDR3: CASSYNSGTGRGYEQYF
J: TRBJ2-7; V: TRBV2; D: NA; size: NA; DNA: TGTGCCAGCAGGGCCATACCGGGACGTTCCGAGCAGTACTTC; CDR3: CASRAIPGRSEQYF
J: TRBJ2-1; V: TRBV6-2/TRBV6-3; D: TRBD2; size: NA; DNA: TGTGCCAGCAGTCGCCGAGAAGGTCGGGGGGGCCGGGATGAGCAGTTCTTC; CDR3: CASSRREGRGGRDEQFF
J: TRBJ1-2; V: TRBV7-2; D: NA; size: NA; DNA: TGTGCCAGCAGCTTAAAGTTTGACGGTGTTGGCTACACCTTC; CDR3: CASSLKFDGVGYTF
J: TRBJ1-3; V: TRBV7-9; D: NA; size: NA; DNA: TGTGCCAGCAGCGCGCGGGACACCCTCTCTGGAAACACCATATATTTT; CDR3: CASSARDTLSGNTIYF
J: TRBJ2-7; V: TRBV4-3; D: NA; size: once; DNA: TGCGCCAGCAGCCAAGATGTTGAAATTGCCGAGCAGTACTTC; CDR3: CASSQDVEIAEQYF
J: TRBJ1-5; V: TRBV23-1; D: TRBD1; size: NA; DNA: TGCGCCAGCAGTCAAACCCAGGGGTTAGGGACAGGGCACTTTAGCAATCAGCCCCAGCATTTT; CDR3: CASSQTQGLGTGHFSNQPQHF
J: TRBJ1-1; V: TRBV27; D: NA; size: NA; DNA: TGTGCCAGCAGTTTATACGGGGCGAACACTGAAGCTTTCTTT; CDR3: CASSLYGANTEAFF
J: TRBJ2-1; V: TRBV7-9; D: TRBD1; size: NA; DNA: TGTGCCAGCAGCTCGGGACAGGGAACTTACAATGAGCAGTTCTTC; CDR3: CASSSGQGTYNEQFF
J: TRBJ2-1; V: TRBV19; D: NA; size: NA; DNA: TGTGCCAGTAGTATTATGCGTCTCATGTTCTTC; CDR3: CASSIMRLMFF
J: TRBJ1-3; V: TRBV9; D: NA; size: NA; DNA: TGTGCCAGCAGCGCCTCACCACAAGACTCTGGAAACACCATATATTTT; CDR3: CASSASPQDSGNTIYF
J: TRBJ2-1; V: TRBV6-5; D: NA; size: NA; DNA: TGTGCCAGCAGTTACTCGGGGGCAACGTCGATCTTC; CDR3: CASSYSGATSIF
J: TRBJ2-1; V: TRBV27; D: NA; size: NA; DNA: TGTGCCAGCCCCCCGGTGTTGGACAATGAGCAGTTCTTC; CDR3: CASPPVLDNEQFF
J: TRBJ1-1; V: TRBV27; D: TRBD1; size: NA; DNA: TGTGCCAGCAGTCCGATACGGACAGGGGAAATGATTGCGTTCACTGAAGCTTTCTTT; CDR3: CASSPIRTGEMIAFTEAFF
J: TRBJ2-7; V: TRBV5-4; D: NA; size: NA; DNA: TGTGCCAGCAGCTTGGGGACAGGACTATACTCCTACGAGCAGTACTTC; CDR3: CASSLGTGLYSYEQYF
J: TRBJ2-5; V: TRBV5-1; D: NA; size: NA; DNA: TGCGCCAGCAGCTTGACAGGGAATGGAGAGACCCAGTACTTC; CDR3: CASSLTGNGETQYF
J: TRBJ1-2; V: TRBV12-3/TRBV12-4; D: NA; size: NA; DNA: TGTGCCAGCAGTTTGATGGGTTCTAACTATGGCTACACCTTC; CDR3: CASSLMGSNYGYTF
J: TRBJ1-1; V: TRBV6-2/TRBV6-3; D: NA; size: NA; DNA: TGTGCCAGCAATACCTTCAGGGGTGTGAACACTGAAGCTTTCTTT; CDR3: CASNTFRGVNTEAFF
J: TRBJ2-1; V: TRBV4-2; D: NA; size: NA; DNA: TGTGCCAGCAGCCAAGATCTTTATAATGAGCAGTTCTTC; CDR3: CASSQDLYNEQFF
J: TRBJ2-1; V: TRBV10-3; D: NA; size: NA; DNA: TGTGCCATCGAAGACAGTCAAGGTTACAATGAGCAGTTCTTC; CDR3: CAIEDSQGYNEQFF
J: TRBJ1-1; V: TRBV20-1; D: TRBD1; size: NA; DNA: TGCAGTGCTAGAGATCAGACAGGGGCGAACACTGAAGCTTTCTTT; CDR3: CSARDQTGANTEAFF
J: TRBJ2-1; V: TRBV4-3; D: NA; size: NA; DNA: TGCGCCAGCAGCCACCCCCAGGAGGGGAGCACCTACAATGAGCAGTTCTTC; CDR3: CASSHPQEGSTYNEQFF
J: TRBJ1-1; V: TRBV11-2; D: NA; size: NA; DNA: TGTGCCAGCAGCTTAGGCAGGGCTACCACTGAAGCTTTCTTT; CDR3: CASSLGRATTEAFF